The clone carrying this T cell receptor (beta chain) was detected ten times or more. Its antigen is currently unknown. The record originates from a study of early T cells in non-severe SARS-CoV-2 infection. Each single cDNA molecule received a unique molecular identifier. MiXCR was run by TCRdb on the 5' RACE reads, yielding one entry per CDR3 protein. The sample holds about 70,000 distinct CDR3 sequences, over 8% seen once. Findings and caveats of the study: Using VDJdb, the matching emphasized anti-spike CD8 responses while missing private and CD4 specificities.

In germline, CDR1 is SGHVS, CDR2 FNYEAQ. This CDR3 region has 15 residues. The V gene lost 8 bases and the J gene lost 7 bases, with 24 bases spanning the gap. This clonotype was sampled from an adult who was a healthcare worker with PCR-confirmed SARS-CoV-2 infection or an uninfected control (not recorded which). The sample here was whole blood, taken at baseline. The chain couples TRBV7-6 to TRBJ2-7, with D perhaps TRBD1 (6 bases). The CDR3, as DNA: TGTGCCAGCGCCCAGAACAGTGGGGGCCCGCGGGAGCAGTACTTC. Amino acids: CASAQNSGGPREQYF.